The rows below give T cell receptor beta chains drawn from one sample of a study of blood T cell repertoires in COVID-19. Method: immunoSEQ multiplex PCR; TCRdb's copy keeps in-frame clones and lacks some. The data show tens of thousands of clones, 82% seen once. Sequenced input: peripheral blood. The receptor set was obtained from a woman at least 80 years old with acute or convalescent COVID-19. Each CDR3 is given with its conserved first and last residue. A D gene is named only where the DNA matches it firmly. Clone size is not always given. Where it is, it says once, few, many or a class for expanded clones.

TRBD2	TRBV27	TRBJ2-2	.	CASSLFAGGENTGELFF	TGTGCCAGCAGTTTATTCGCGGGGGGCGAGAACACCGGGGAGCTGTTTTTT
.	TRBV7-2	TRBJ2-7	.	CASSPHYEQYF	TGTGCCAGCAGCCCCCACTACGAGCAGTACTTC
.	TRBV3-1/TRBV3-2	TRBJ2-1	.	CASSQTGLTLNEQFF	TGTGCCAGCAGCCAGACAGGTCTAACCCTAAATGAGCAGTTCTTC
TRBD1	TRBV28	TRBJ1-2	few	CASSSDRSGYYGYTF	TGTGCCAGCAGCTCGGACAGGTCGGGATACTATGGCTACACCTTC
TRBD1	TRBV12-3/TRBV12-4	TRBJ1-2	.	CASSRDRGFGYTF	TGTGCCAGCAGTCGGGACAGGGGGTTTGGCTACACCTTC
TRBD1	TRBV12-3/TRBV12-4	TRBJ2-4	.	CASRPTGSNIQYF	TGTGCCAGCAGGCCGACAGGGTCGAACATTCAGTACTTC
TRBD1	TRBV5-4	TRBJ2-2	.	CASSQTGGVPGELFF	TGTGCCAGCAGTCAGACAGGGGGCGTCCCCGGGGAGCTGTTTTTT
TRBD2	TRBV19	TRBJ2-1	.	CASSIVAGGRYNEQFF	TGTGCCAGTAGTATTGTAGCGGGAGGGAGATACAATGAGCAGTTCTTC
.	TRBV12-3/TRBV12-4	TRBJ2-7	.	CASSLRPDKVSF	TGTGCCAGCAGTTTACGCCCCGACAAAGTCAGCTTC
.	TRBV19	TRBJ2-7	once	CASSYTTGEQYF	TGTGCCAGTAGTTATACGACGGGGGAGCAGTACTTC
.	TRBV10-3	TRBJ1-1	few	CAISRQVNTEAFF	TGTGCCATCAGTAGACAGGTGAACACTGAAGCTTTCTTT